This T cell receptor (beta chain) was profiled in a study of patients and donors after allogeneic stem cell transplantation. TCRdb called the RT-PCR reads again in MiXCR, with one record for every CDR3 protein. The data show about 160,000 distinct CDR3 sequences, roughly 30% seen once. From germline, CDR1 is SGHDT and CDR2 YYEEEE. With 0 bases removed from V and 7 bases from J, the gap between germline ends came to 16 bases. This CDR3 is 16 amino acids long. The TCR sequence derives from a human donor who was either an allogeneic HSCT recipient or a stem cell or donor lymphocyte infusion donor (not recorded which). It is not recorded whose cells these are; they may come from a transplant donor. The chain joins TRBV5-6 to TRBJ2-2, with no clear D. Material for sequencing was blood, either unsorted or a sorted T cell fraction (not recorded which). CDR3 nucleotide sequence: TGTGCCAGCAGCTTGGCTAGTTTCGGAGAGGACGGGGAGCTGTTTTTT. Protein sequence: CASSLASFGEDGELFF.